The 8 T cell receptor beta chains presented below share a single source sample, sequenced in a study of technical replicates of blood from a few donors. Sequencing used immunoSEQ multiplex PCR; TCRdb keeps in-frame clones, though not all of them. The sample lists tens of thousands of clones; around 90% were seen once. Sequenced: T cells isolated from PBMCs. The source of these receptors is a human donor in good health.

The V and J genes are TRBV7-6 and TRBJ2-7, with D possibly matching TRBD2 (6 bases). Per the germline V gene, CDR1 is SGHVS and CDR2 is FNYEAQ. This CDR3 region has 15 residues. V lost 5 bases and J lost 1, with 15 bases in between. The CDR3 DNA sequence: TGTGCCAGCAGCCGGACCGGGACTCCTTCCTACGAGCAGTACTTC. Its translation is CASSRTGTPSYEQYF.

The CDR3 DNA is TGCGCCAGCGCCCCTGTAGGGGATTCCTACAATGAGCAGTTCTTC. Translating gives CASAPVGDSYNEQFF. The chain has TRBV5-1 and TRBJ2-1; possibly TRBD1 for D (5 bases). The ends were cut back, 7 bases at V and 1 base at J, with 15 bases in the middle. This CDR3 comprises 15 residues. The V gene's germline CDR1 is SGHRS and CDR2 YFSETQ.

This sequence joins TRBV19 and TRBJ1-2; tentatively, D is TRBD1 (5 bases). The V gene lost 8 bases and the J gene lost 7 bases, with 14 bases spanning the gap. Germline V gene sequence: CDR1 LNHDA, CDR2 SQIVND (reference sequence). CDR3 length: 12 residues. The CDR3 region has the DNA TGTGCCAGTCTGGACCAAAGGGGTGGCTACACCTTC. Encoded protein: CASLDQRGGYTF.

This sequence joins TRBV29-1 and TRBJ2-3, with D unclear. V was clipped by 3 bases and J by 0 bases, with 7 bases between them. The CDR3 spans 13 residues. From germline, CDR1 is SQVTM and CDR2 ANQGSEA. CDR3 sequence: CSVDFGSTDTQYF. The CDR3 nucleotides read TGCAGCGTTGACTTTGGCAGCACAGATACGCAGTATTTT.

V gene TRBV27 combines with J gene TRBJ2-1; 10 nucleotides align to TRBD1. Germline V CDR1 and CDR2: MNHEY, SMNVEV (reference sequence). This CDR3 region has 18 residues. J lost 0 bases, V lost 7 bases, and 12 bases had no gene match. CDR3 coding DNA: TGTGCCAGCACCCGCTCCGGGACAGGGGTTCGCTCCTACAATGAGCAGTTCTTC. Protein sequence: CASTRSGTGVRSYNEQFF.

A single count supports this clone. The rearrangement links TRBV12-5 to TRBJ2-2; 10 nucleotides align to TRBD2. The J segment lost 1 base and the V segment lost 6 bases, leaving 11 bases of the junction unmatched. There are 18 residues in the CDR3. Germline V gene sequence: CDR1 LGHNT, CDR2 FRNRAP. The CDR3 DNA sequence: TGTGCTAGTGGCTCACGGACTAGCGGAAGAAAGAACACCGGGGAGCTGTTTTTT. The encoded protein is CASGSRTSGRKNTGELFF.

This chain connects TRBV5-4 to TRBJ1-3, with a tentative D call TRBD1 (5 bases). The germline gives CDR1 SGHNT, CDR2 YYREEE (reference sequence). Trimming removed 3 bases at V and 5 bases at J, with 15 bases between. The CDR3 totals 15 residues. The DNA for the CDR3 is TGTGCCAGCAGCTGGGCAGGGTCGGCGAGAAACACCATATATTTT. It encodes CASSWAGSARNTIYF.

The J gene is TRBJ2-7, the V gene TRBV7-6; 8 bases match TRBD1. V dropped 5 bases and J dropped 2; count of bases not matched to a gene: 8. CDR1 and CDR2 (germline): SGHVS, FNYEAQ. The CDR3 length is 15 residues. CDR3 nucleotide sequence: TGTGCCAGCAGCATGGGGACAGGTTTCCCCTACGAGCAGTACTTC. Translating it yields CASSMGTGFPYEQYF.